This T cell receptor (beta chain) derives from a study of response to subunit inactivated influenza vaccine (dated by TCRdb to between 2017 and 2018). General notes on the study: The study used deep quantitative T cell receptor repertoire profiling to track responses to a trivalent subunit inactivated influenza vaccine. What the work shows at the level of the full study, not this receptor alone: It was suggested by the authors that each seasonal influenza vaccination may recruit only a limited number of new T cells.

This clonotype appeared a few times. Its binding antigen is unknown. Per-nucleotide qualities are absent, and no much larger clonotype sits a single base away. Unmatched junction bases come to 13, with V trimmed by 5 bases and J by 1 base. The CDR3 covers 17 residues, taking in both the cysteine and the phenylalanine. Only the CDR3 DNA stays, 51 bases, in frame from base 1. Looking up the germline V gene yields CDR1 MNHNS and CDR2 SASEGT. The library came from RT-PCR. Sequencing was performed on an Illumina HiSeq 2500. TCRdb reprocessed the public reads (quality trimming at Q25 with fastp, clone calling with MiXCR) and kept in-frame beta chains. Identical CDR3 proteins give one entry, which carries the most common genes and DNA. In all, the sample holds 600,000 to 850,000 distinct CDR3 sequences, and 14% of those were seen once. The ten largest clonotypes hold 7.6% of the sample.

The clonotype comes from a middle-aged man who received an inactivated influenza vaccine. Donor details come from another sample of the same person, matched by shared clones. The material was PBMCs from blood, obtained around 15 days before vaccination. In this chain, TRBV6-1 is recombined with TRBJ1-1, with 7 bases in between that match TRBD1. The DNA reads TGTGCCAGCAGTCGACAGGGCGGGGCCGTCTCGAACACTGAAGCTTTCTTT. The translation is CASSRQGGAVSNTEAFF.